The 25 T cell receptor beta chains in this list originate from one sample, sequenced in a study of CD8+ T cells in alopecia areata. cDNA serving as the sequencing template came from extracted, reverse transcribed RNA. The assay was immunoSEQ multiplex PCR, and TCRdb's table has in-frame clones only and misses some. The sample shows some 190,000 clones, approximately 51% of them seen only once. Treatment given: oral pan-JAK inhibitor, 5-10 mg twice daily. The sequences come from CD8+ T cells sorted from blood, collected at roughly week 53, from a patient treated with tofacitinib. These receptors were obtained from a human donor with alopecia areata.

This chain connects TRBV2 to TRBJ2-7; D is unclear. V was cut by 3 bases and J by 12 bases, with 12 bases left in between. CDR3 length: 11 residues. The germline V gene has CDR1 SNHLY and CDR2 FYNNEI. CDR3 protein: CASSDTGRWYF. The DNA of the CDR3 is TGTGCCAGCAGTGATACGGGCCGGTGGTACTTC.

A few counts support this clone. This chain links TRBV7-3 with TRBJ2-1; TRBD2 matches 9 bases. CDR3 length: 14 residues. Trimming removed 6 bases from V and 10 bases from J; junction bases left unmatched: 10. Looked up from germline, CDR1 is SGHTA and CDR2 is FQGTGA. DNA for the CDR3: TGTGCCAGCAGTCAAGCGGGGGGCCCGAGGGAGCAGTTCTTC. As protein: CASSQAGGPREQFF.

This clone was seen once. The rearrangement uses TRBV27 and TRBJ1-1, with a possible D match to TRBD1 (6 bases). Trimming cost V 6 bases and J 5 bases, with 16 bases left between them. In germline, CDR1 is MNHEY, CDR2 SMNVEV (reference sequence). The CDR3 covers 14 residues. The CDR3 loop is CASRKGHSGTEAFF. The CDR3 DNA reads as TGTGCCAGCAGGAAGGGACACTCGGGAACTGAAGCTTTCTTT.

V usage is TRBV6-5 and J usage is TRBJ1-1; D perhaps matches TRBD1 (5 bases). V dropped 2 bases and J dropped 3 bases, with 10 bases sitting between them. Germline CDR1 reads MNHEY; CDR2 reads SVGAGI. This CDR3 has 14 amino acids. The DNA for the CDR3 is TGTGCCAGCAGTTACGGGGGATCCGACACTGAAGCTTTCTTT. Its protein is CASSYGGSDTEAFF.

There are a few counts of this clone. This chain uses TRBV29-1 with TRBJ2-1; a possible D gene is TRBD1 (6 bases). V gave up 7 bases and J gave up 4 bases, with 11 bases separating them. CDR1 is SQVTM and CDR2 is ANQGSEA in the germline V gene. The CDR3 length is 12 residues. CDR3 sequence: CSELQGYNEQFF. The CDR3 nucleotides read TGCAGCGAACTCCAGGGGTACAATGAGCAGTTCTTC.

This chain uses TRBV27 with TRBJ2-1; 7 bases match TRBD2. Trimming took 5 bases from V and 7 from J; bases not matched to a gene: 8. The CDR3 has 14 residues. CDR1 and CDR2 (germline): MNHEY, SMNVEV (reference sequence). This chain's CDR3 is CASSGGDLINEQFF. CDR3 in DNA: TGTGCCAGCAGTGGGGGGGACCTCATTAATGAGCAGTTCTTC.

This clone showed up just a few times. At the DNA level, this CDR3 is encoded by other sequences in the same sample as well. The CDR3, as DNA: TGTGCCAGCAGTTTAGGGGAGACCCAGTACTTC. Amino acids: CASSLGETQYF. The genes are TRBV27 and TRBJ2-5; D call uncertain. The ends were cut back, 2 bases at V and 5 bases at J, with 3 bases in the middle. Looked up from germline, CDR1 is MNHEY and CDR2 is SMNVEV (reference sequence). The CDR3 length is 11 residues.

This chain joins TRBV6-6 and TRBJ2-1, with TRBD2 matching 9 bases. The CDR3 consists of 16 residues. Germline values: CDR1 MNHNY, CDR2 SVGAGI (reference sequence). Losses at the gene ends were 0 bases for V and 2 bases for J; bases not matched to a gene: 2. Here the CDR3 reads CASSYSSGGPYNEQFF. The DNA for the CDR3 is TGTGCCAGCAGTTACTCGAGCGGGGGGCCCTACAATGAGCAGTTCTTC.

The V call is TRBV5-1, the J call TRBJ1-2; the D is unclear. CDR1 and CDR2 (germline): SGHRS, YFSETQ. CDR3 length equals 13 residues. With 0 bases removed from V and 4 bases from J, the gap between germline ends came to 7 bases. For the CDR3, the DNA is TGCGCCAGCAGCTTGGAAGCTAGCTATGGCTACACCTTC. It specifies CASSLEASYGYTF.

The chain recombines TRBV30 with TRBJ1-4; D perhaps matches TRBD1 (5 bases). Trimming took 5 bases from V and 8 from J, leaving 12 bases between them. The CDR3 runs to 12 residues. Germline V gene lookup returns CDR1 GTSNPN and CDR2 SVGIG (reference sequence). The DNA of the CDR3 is TGTGCCTGGGGACCGGGGGACGAAAAACTGTTTTTT. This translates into CAWGPGDEKLFF.

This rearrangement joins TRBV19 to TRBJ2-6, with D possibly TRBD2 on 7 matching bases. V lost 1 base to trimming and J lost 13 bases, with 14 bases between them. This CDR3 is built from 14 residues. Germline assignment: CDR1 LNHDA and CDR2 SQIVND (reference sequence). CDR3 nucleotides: TGTGCCAGTAGTATAGGGGAGGGACACAGGGTCCTGACTTTC. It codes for CASSIGEGHRVLTF.

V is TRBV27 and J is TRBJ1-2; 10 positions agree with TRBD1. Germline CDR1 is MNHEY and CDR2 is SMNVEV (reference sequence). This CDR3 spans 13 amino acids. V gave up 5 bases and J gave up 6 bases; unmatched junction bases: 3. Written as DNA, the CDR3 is TGTGCCAGCAGTCTTGGACAGGGGGATGGCTACACCTTC. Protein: CASSLGQGDGYTF.

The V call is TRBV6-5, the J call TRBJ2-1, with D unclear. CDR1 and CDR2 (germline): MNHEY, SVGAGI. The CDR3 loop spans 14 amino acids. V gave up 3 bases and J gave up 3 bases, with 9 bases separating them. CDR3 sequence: CASSYGSDYNEQFF. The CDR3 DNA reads TGTGCCAGCAGTTATGGGTCCGACTACAATGAGCAGTTCTTC.

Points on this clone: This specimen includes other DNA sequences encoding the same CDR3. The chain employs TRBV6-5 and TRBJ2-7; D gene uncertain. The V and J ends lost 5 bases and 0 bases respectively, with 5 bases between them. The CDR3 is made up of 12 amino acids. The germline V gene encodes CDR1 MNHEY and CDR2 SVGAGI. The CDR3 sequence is CASSASSYEQYF. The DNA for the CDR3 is TGTGCCAGCAGTGCCAGCTCCTACGAGCAGTACTTC.

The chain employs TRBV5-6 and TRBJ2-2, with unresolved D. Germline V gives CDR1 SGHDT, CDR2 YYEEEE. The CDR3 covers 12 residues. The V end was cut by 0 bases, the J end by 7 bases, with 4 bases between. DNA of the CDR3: TGTGCCAGCAGCTTGGTAGGCGGGGAGCTGTTTTTT. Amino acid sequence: CASSLVGGELFF.

CDR3 nucleotides: TGTGCCAGCAGTTTCTACGGGACTGCGAGCTCCTACGAGCAGTACTTC. Its translation: CASSFYGTASSYEQYF. The chain has TRBV27 and TRBJ2-7; TRBD2 might be the D (6 bases). Looked up from germline, CDR1 is MNHEY and CDR2 is SMNVEV (reference sequence). Trimming stripped 3 bases from V and 0 bases from J, with 15 bases between. CDR3 length equals 16 residues.

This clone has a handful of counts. CDR3 nucleotides: TGCGCCAGCAGCCTGGGACTAGCGGGTTTATTTTCGGATGAGCAGTTCTTC. Amino acid sequence: CASSLGLAGLFSDEQFF. The rearrangement links TRBV23-1 to TRBJ2-1; the match to TRBD2 covers 12 bases. TRBV23-1 is known as an ORF, though its function is uncertain. V was clipped by 6 bases and J by 8 bases; unmatched bases: 14. The CDR3 sequence is 17 residues long.

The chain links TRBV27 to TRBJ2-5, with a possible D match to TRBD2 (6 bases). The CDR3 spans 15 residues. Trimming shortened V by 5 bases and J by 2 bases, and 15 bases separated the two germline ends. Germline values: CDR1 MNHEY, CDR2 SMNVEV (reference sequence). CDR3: CASSPAGREQETQYF. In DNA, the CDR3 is TGTGCCAGCAGTCCGGCCGGGAGAGAGCAAGAGACCCAGTACTTC.

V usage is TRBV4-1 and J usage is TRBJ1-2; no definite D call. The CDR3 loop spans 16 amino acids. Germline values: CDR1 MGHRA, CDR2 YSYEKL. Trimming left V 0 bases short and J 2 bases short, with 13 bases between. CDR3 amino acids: CASSQDPDLINYGYTF. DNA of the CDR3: TGCGCCAGCAGCCAAGATCCCGACCTGATAAACTATGGCTACACCTTC.

Here the CDR3 reads CASSLDGGAVNEQFF. The CDR3 region has the DNA TGTGCCAGCAGCTTAGACGGGGGGGCGGTCAATGAGCAGTTCTTC. The chain uses TRBV7-8 and TRBJ2-1; TRBD2 matches 8 bases. The CDR3 covers 15 residues. Germline values: CDR1 SGHVS, CDR2 FQNEAQ. V trimming: 1 base; J trimming: 6 bases; junction bases outside the gene matches: 5.

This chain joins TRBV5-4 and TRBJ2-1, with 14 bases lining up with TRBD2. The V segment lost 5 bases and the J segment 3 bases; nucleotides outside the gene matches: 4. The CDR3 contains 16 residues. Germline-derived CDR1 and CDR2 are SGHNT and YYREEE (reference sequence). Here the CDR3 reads CASRRLAGGLYNEQFF. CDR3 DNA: TGTGCCAGCAGGCGACTAGCGGGGGGGCTCTACAATGAGCAGTTCTTC. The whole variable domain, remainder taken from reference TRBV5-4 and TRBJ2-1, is ETGVTQSPTHLIKTRGQQVTLRCSSQSGHNTVSWYQQALGQGPQFIFQYYREEENGRGNFPPRFSGLQFPNYSSELNVNALELDDSALYLCASRRLAGGLYNEQFFGPGTRLTVL.

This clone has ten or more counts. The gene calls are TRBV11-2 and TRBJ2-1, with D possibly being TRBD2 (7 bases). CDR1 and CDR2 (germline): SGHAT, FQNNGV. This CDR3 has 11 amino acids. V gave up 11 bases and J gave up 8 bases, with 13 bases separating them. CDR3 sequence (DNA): TGTGCCTGGGGGGGCGAAGATGAGCAGTTCTTC. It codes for CAWGGEDEQFF.

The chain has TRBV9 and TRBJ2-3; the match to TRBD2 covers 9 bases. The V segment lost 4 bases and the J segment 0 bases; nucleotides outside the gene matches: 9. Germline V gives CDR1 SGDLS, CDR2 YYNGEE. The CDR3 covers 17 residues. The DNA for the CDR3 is TGTGCCAGCAGCTGGGACCCTAGCGGGGCTAGCACAGATACGCAGTATTTT. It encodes CASSWDPSGASTDTQYF. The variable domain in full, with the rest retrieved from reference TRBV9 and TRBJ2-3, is DSGVTQTPKHLITATGQRVTLRCSPRSGDLSVYWYQQSLDQGLQFLIQYYNGEERAKGNILERFSAQQFPDLHSELNLSSLELGDSALYFCASSWDPSGASTDTQYFGPGTRLTVL.

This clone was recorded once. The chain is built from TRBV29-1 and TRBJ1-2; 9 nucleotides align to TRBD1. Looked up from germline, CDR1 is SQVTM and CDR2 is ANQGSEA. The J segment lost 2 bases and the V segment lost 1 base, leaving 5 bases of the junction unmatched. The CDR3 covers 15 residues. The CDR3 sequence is CSVEVWTGENYGYTF. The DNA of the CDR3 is TGCAGCGTTGAAGTTTGGACAGGGGAGAACTATGGCTACACCTTC.

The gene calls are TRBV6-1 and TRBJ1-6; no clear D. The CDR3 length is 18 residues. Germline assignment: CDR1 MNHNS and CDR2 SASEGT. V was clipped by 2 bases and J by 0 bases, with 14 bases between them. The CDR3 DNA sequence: TGTGCCAGCAGTGAATTGCTGACGTCAAGCTCCTATAATTCACCCCTCCACTTT. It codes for CASSELLTSSSYNSPLHF.